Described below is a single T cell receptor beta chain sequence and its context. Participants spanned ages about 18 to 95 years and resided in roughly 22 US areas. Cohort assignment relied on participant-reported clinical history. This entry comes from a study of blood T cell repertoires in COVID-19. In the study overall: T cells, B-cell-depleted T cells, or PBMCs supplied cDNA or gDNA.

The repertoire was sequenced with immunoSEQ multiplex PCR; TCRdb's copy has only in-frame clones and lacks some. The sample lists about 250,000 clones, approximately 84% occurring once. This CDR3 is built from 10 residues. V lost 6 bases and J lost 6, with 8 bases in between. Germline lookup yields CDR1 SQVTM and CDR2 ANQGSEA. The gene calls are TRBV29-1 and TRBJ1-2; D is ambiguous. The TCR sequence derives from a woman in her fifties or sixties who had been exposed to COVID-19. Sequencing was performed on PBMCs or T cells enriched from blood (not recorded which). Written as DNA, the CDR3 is TGCAGCGTCAGAAAAAATGGCTACACCTTC. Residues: CSVRKNGYTF.